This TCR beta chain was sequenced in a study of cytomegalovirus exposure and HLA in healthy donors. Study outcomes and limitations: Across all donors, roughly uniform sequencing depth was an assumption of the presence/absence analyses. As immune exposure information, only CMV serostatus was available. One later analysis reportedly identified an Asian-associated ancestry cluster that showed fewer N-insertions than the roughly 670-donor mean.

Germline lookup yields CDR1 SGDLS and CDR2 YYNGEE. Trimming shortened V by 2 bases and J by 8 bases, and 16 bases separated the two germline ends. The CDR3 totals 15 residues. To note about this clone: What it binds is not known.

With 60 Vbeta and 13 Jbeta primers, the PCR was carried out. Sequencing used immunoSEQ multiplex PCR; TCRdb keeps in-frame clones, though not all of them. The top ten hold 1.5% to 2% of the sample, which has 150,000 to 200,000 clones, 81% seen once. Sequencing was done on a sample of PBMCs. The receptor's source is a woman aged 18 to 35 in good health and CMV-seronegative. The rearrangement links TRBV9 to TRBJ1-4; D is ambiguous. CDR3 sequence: CASSVLEGGKEKLFF. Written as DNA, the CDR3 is TGTGCCAGCAGCGTCCTCGAGGGAGGAAAGGAAAAACTGTTTTTT.